This entry is about one T cell receptor beta chain. V lost 3 bases, J lost 4 bases, and 5 bases stayed unmatched. The CDR3 totals 15 residues. Germline-derived CDR1 and CDR2 are MNHEY and SVGAGI. Seattle patient enrollment occurred during active infection, with longitudinal follow-up thereafter. Authors' data handling: By means of reference gene primer amplification, nucleated cell counts were estimated. The data were produced by immunoSEQ multiplex PCR, yet TCRdb's version contains in-frame clones alone and is incomplete. That table is the source of V, J and clone size, and D and trimming were worked out from the DNA. Among hundreds of thousands of clones, roughly 90% were seen once, and the ten largest hold approximately 3%. This sample is part of a study of blood T cell repertoires in COVID-19. About the study: COVID-19 samples, acute and convalescent, were from the United States, Italy and Spain.

The sample taken for sequencing was peripheral blood. The genes are TRBV6-5 and TRBJ1-5; 8 positions match TRBD1. This receptor was obtained from a woman aged 25-40 years with COVID-19, enrolled during active disease. The CDR3 DNA follows: TGTGCCAGCAGTTATGGACAGGGCCCGAATCAGCCCCAGCATTTT. This sequence encodes CASSYGQGPNQPQHF.